Following are 8 T cell receptor beta chains from one sample sequenced in a study of T cells in Graves' hyperthyroidism and ophthalmopathy. TCR beta CDR3 sequences were amplified from RNA transcripts. The primer set for the first-round RT-PCR of the TCR CDR3 was HTBI. TCRdb ran MiXCR on the multiplex PCR reads and lists one entry per CDR3 protein. The table records roughly 180,000 distinct CDR3 sequences, less than 10% of them present only once. The specimen sequenced was blood. The receptors shown here come from a woman under 30 with Graves' hyperthyroidism that later progressed to Graves' ophthalmopathy.

This clonotype was counted at least ten times. The J gene is TRBJ2-7, the V gene TRBV7-9; D not certain. The CDR3 has 16 residues. Trimming took 1 base from V and 2 from J, leaving 15 bases between them. Germline assignment: CDR1 SEHNR and CDR2 FQNEAQ (reference sequence). CDR3 residues: CASSLGFRTEPYEQYF. DNA of the CDR3: TGTGCCAGCAGCTTAGGATTCCGGACGGAACCCTACGAGCAGTACTTC.

The chain has TRBV4-1 and TRBJ2-7; 13 bases match TRBD2. The junction had 12 bases not matched to a gene; V was cut back by 3 bases and J by 4 bases. The CDR3 has 18 residues. Germline CDR1 and CDR2: MGHRA and YSYEKL. In DNA form, the CDR3 reads TGCGCCAGCAGCCACGTGCTGGGGGGACTAGCGGGATTATACGAGCAGTACTTC. Its protein is CASSHVLGGLAGLYEQYF.

This clonotype has ten or more counts. V usage is TRBV18 and J usage is TRBJ1-6, with 10 bases fitting TRBD1. V lost 4 bases to trimming and J lost 6 bases; unmatched junction nucleotides: 6. The CDR3 has 16 amino acids. CDR1 is KGHSH, CDR2 LQKENI, per germline. CDR3 sequence: CASSHTGTGVNSPLHF. The DNA for the CDR3 is TGTGCCAGCTCACATACCGGGACAGGGGTTAATTCACCCCTCCACTTT.

There are a few counts of this clonotype. V and J are TRBV9 and TRBJ1-5; unclear D gene. V was clipped by 7 bases and J by 3 bases, with 5 bases between them. In germline, CDR1 is SGDLS, CDR2 YYNGEE. This CDR3 spans 11 amino acids. CDR3 in amino acids: CASGINQPQHF. The CDR3 region has the DNA TGTGCCAGCGGGATCAATCAGCCCCAGCATTTT.

In its sample, this clonotype was seen many times. This chain connects TRBV13 to TRBJ1-1; D remains unclear. The CDR3 consists of 13 residues. CDR1 and CDR2 from the germline V gene are PRHDT and FYEKMQ (reference sequence). V lost 2 bases and J 1 base, leaving 5 bases between the germline ends. The chain's CDR3 is CASSLSSNTEAFF. CDR3 nucleotide sequence: TGTGCCAGCAGCTTATCGTCGAACACTGAAGCTTTCTTT.

V is TRBV19 and J is TRBJ2-2; D is possibly TRBD2 (7 bases). Germline V gene lookup returns CDR1 LNHDA and CDR2 SQIVND (reference sequence). The CDR3 length is 15 residues. V shed 3 bases and J shed 8 bases, with 16 bases lying between them. The CDR3 region is CASSISVEGGGELFF. The DNA for the CDR3 is TGTGCCAGTAGTATCTCGGTCGAGGGGGGGGGGGAGCTGTTTTTT.

This clonotype was recorded a few times. The gene calls are TRBV5-5 and TRBJ2-2; D ambiguous. Per the germline V gene, CDR1 is SGHKS and CDR2 is YYEKEE (reference sequence). CDR3 length equals 16 residues. Trimming cost V 4 bases and J 5 bases, with 18 bases left between them. The CDR3 loop is CASSPKTLVTTGELFF. The CDR3 bases are TGTGCCAGCAGCCCCAAAACATTAGTGACTACCGGGGAGCTGTTTTTT.

The chain is built from TRBV4-2 and TRBJ1-2, with D uncertain. Germline V gene data show CDR1 as LGHNA and CDR2 as YNFKEQ. V gave up 0 bases and J gave up 0 bases, with 8 bases separating them. This CDR3 is built from 15 residues. For the CDR3, the DNA is TGTGCCAGCAGCCAAGATTTTCAGGCTAACTATGGCTACACCTTC. Residues: CASSQDFQANYGYTF.